The rows below give T cell receptor beta chains drawn from one sample of a study of T-cell memory formation after mild COVID-19. A single record per CDR3 protein comes from TCRdb applying MiXCR to the 5' RACE reads. The sample carries under 250,000 distinct CDR3 sequences, around 25% recorded once. Sequencing used PBMCs or a T cell subset sorted from them (not recorded which). Receptors were obtained from an adult woman who had mild COVID-19 (a few samples of this study predate the infection). Cell type and time point are not known. The CDR3 runs from the conserved cysteine through the conserved F or W. The D gene is left open where the match is weak. Clone sizes are given selectively: once, few, many, or a class where the clone is expanded.

DNA: TGTGCCAGCAGCGTAGATAGCTCCTACAATGAGCAGTTCTTC
CDR3: CASSVDSSYNEQFF
size: many
D: .
J: TRBJ2-1
V: TRBV6-5

DNA: TGCGCCAGCAGCCAAGGGCCGGGACAGGGGGCTTACGAGCAGTACTTC
CDR3: CASSQGPGQGAYEQYF
size: .
D: TRBD1
J: TRBJ2-7
V: TRBV4-1

DNA: TGTGCCAGCAGCCAAGACGGAAGCTCTGGAAACACCATATATTTT
CDR3: CASSQDGSSGNTIYF
size: many
D: .
J: TRBJ1-3
V: TRBV3-1

DNA: TGTGCCAGCAGCAGCGGGAAGAACACCGGGGAGCTGTTTTTT
CDR3: CASSSGKNTGELFF
size: .
D: TRBD2
J: TRBJ2-2
V: TRBV7-9

DNA: TGTGCCACCAGCATGACTAGCGGGAGCTACGAGCAGTACTTC
CDR3: CATSMTSGSYEQYF
size: .
D: TRBD2
J: TRBJ2-7
V: TRBV15

DNA: TGTGCCAGCAGCCGACGGGACAGGGGAGGCGGCTACACCTTC
CDR3: CASSRRDRGGGYTF
size: .
D: TRBD1
J: TRBJ1-2
V: TRBV3-1

DNA: TGTGCCACCGACAGGGACCAGAACACTGAAGCTTTCTTT
CDR3: CATDRDQNTEAFF
size: .
D: TRBD1
J: TRBJ1-1
V: TRBV13

DNA: TGTGCCAGCAGCCCGGACCCTAGCACAGATACGCAGTATTTT
CDR3: CASSPDPSTDTQYF
size: .
D: .
J: TRBJ2-3
V: TRBV7-7

DNA: TGTGCCAGCAGCTTATCGGCCAATTCACCCCTCCACTTT
CDR3: CASSLSANSPLHF
size: .
D: .
J: TRBJ1-6
V: TRBV7-9

DNA: TGCGCCAGCAGCTTGGTAGTCGGACAAGAGACCCAGTACTTC
CDR3: CASSLVVGQETQYF
size: .
D: .
J: TRBJ2-5
V: TRBV5-1

DNA: TGTGCCAGCAGCTTCCCCGGGACCGCGGTTGTCGAGCAGTACTTC
CDR3: CASSFPGTAVVEQYF
size: .
D: .
J: TRBJ2-7
V: TRBV7-2

DNA: TGCGCCAGCACCTCTGGACGGGACCAAGAGACCCAGTACTTC
CDR3: CASTSGRDQETQYF
size: .
D: .
J: TRBJ2-5
V: TRBV5-1

DNA: TGTGCCAGCAGCCCGGACAGAGTCTTC
CDR3: CASSPDRVF
size: .
D: .
J: TRBJ1-2
V: TRBV7-9

DNA: TGTGCCAGCAGCGTAGAGTCGGGGCTAGCGCCCTACGAGCAGTACTTC
CDR3: CASSVESGLAPYEQYF
size: few
D: .
J: TRBJ2-7
V: TRBV9

DNA: TGCAGCGTTGTAGGGAGACTTAATGAGCAGTTCTTC
CDR3: CSVVGRLNEQFF
size: few
D: .
J: TRBJ2-1
V: TRBV29-1

DNA: TGTGCCAGCAGCTTGGCAGGGTTCTATAATTCACCCCTCCACTTT
CDR3: CASSLAGFYNSPLHF
size: .
D: .
J: TRBJ1-6
V: TRBV5-6

DNA: TGTGCCAGCAGCTTCCCCGCCGGGACTAGCAGAAATGAGCAGTTCTTC
CDR3: CASSFPAGTSRNEQFF
size: .
D: TRBD2
J: TRBJ2-1
V: TRBV5-6

DNA: TGTGCCAGCAGTTCACACAGGGGGGAGACCCAGTACTTC
CDR3: CASSSHRGETQYF
size: .
D: TRBD1
J: TRBJ2-5
V: TRBV27

DNA: TGTGCCATCAGTGAGTCACAACGGGAGAACACTGAAGCTTTCTTT
CDR3: CAISESQRENTEAFF
size: few
D: .
J: TRBJ1-1
V: TRBV10-3

DNA: TGCGCCAGCAGCTTGACCGGGACTAGCGATACCGGGGAGCTGTTTTTT
CDR3: CASSLTGTSDTGELFF
size: .
D: TRBD2
J: TRBJ2-2
V: TRBV5-1

DNA: TGTGCCAGCAGCTCCGACAGGGCAAACGGGGAGCTGTTTTTT
CDR3: CASSSDRANGELFF
size: few
D: TRBD1
J: TRBJ2-2
V: TRBV7-3

DNA: TGTGCCAGCAGCGGTAGCGGGATTTACAATGAGCAGTTCTTC
CDR3: CASSGSGIYNEQFF
size: .
D: TRBD2
J: TRBJ2-1
V: TRBV9

DNA: TGTGCCTGGAACAGGGACTACTACGAGCAGTACTTC
CDR3: CAWNRDYYEQYF
size: .
D: .
J: TRBJ2-7
V: TRBV30

DNA: TGTGCCAGCAGCCAAACCGGTGGTACCGGGGAGCTGTTTTTT
CDR3: CASSQTGGTGELFF
size: once
D: .
J: TRBJ2-2
V: TRBV14

DNA: TGTGCCAGCAGCACGACAGGGTGGGGGAACACTGAAGCTTTCTTT
CDR3: CASSTTGWGNTEAFF
size: few
D: TRBD1
J: TRBJ1-1
V: TRBV7-2

DNA: TGTGCCAGCAGCTTAGTAGGCGTCCCAAGCTCCTACAATGAGCAGTTCTTC
CDR3: CASSLVGVPSSYNEQFF
size: .
D: .
J: TRBJ2-1
V: TRBV7-8

DNA: TGTGCCACCAGTGATCCCCGGGGCCCTAAAGAGACCCAGTACTTC
CDR3: CATSDPRGPKETQYF
size: .
D: .
J: TRBJ2-5
V: TRBV24-1

DNA: TGTGCCAGCAGTGAAGCGTTCTACGAGCAGTACTTC
CDR3: CASSEAFYEQYF
size: few
D: .
J: TRBJ2-7
V: TRBV2

DNA: TGTGCCACCAGTGTTGCTGGGACGGCGGGACAGTACTTC
CDR3: CATSVAGTAGQYF
size: .
D: .
J: TRBJ2-4
V: TRBV24-1

DNA: TGTGCCAGCAGCTCCACTGGGGGACTAGCTACAGATACGCAGTATTTT
CDR3: CASSSTGGLATDTQYF
size: .
D: TRBD2
J: TRBJ2-3
V: TRBV7-9

DNA: TGTGCCAGCAGTCCCCTCGGGGGGCTCGGAAACACCATATATTTT
CDR3: CASSPLGGLGNTIYF
size: few
D: .
J: TRBJ1-3
V: TRBV12-3/TRBV12-4

DNA: TGTGCCAGCATGAGGGGGACCGTAGCCGCTAACACTGAAGCTTTCTTT
CDR3: CASMRGTVAANTEAFF
size: .
D: .
J: TRBJ1-1
V: TRBV12-3/TRBV12-4

DNA: TGTGCCAGCGGGGGGGCCCTTCAAGAGACCCAGTACTTC
CDR3: CASGGALQETQYF
size: .
D: .
J: TRBJ2-5
V: TRBV6-6

DNA: TGTGCCAGCAGCTCTCCGGACCTCACAGATACGCAGTATTTT
CDR3: CASSSPDLTDTQYF
size: .
D: .
J: TRBJ2-3
V: TRBV7-9

DNA: TGTGCCAGCAGGATGGAGGGGCTTCGAGACTATGGCTACACCTTC
CDR3: CASRMEGLRDYGYTF
size: once
D: .
J: TRBJ1-2
V: TRBV2

DNA: TGTGCCAGCAGCTCATCCCCCGGGACTAGCGGGAGTTGGGTGAGCAAGCAGTACTTC
CDR3: CASSSSPGTSGSWVSKQYF
size: few
D: TRBD2
J: TRBJ2-7
V: TRBV7-3

DNA: TGTGCCACCAGCAGAGGAGGGGGACTAGCGATAAACTACGAGCAGTACTTC
CDR3: CATSRGGGLAINYEQYF
size: .
D: TRBD2
J: TRBJ2-7
V: TRBV15

DNA: TGTGCCAGCAGTCTACCGGACAGCCCAACAGACTCAGATACGCAGTATTTT
CDR3: CASSLPDSPTDSDTQYF
size: few
D: .
J: TRBJ2-3
V: TRBV12-3/TRBV12-4

DNA: TGTGCCAGTAGTATAATCGGGACACTTTGGAACGAGCAGTACTTC
CDR3: CASSIIGTLWNEQYF
size: few
D: .
J: TRBJ2-7
V: TRBV19

DNA: TGCGCCAGCAGCTTGGCCGGCTTCTCCTACGAGCAGTACTTC
CDR3: CASSLAGFSYEQYF
size: many
D: .
J: TRBJ2-7
V: TRBV5-1

DNA: TGTGCCACCAGCAAAGCACGGCTCCAAGAGACCCAGTACTTC
CDR3: CATSKARLQETQYF
size: .
D: .
J: TRBJ2-5
V: TRBV15

DNA: TGTGCCACCAGTGATGACACAGGGGGTAATACGCAGTATTTT
CDR3: CATSDDTGGNTQYF
size: few
D: TRBD1
J: TRBJ2-3
V: TRBV24-1

DNA: TGTGCCAGCAGCTTACTGGGGGGGGACACTGAAGCTTTCTTT
CDR3: CASSLLGGDTEAFF
size: few
D: .
J: TRBJ1-1
V: TRBV7-9

DNA: TGTGCCAGCAGCTTAGGACCGCGGCTCGAATACAATGAGCAGTTCTTC
CDR3: CASSLGPRLEYNEQFF
size: few
D: .
J: TRBJ2-1
V: TRBV7-2

DNA: TGCGCCAGCAGCGCTCGACAGGGCGTCCAGACCTTC
CDR3: CASSARQGVQTF
size: .
D: TRBD1
J: TRBJ1-2
V: TRBV4-1

DNA: TGCGCCAGCAGCTGGACTAGCGGACCTCGCTACGAGCAGTACTTC
CDR3: CASSWTSGPRYEQYF
size: few
D: TRBD2
J: TRBJ2-7
V: TRBV5-1

DNA: TGTGCCAGCAGCTTAGCGGACGGGGGTAGGGAGCCCCAGCATTTT
CDR3: CASSLADGGREPQHF
size: .
D: .
J: TRBJ1-5
V: TRBV7-6

DNA: TGTGCCACCAGTGATTTCAGGCAGGGGAGTACGAGCGAGCAGTACTTC
CDR3: CATSDFRQGSTSEQYF
size: .
D: .
J: TRBJ2-7
V: TRBV24-1

DNA: TGTGCCAGCAGTTACTCGAACAGGGGAATTCCCCCTTTATCTGGGGCCAACGTCCTGACTTTC
CDR3: CASSYSNRGIPPLSGANVLTF
size: few
D: TRBD1
J: TRBJ2-6
V: TRBV6-6

DNA: TGTGCCAGCAGCTTAGAATCTCCGAGGGAGCAGTACTTC
CDR3: CASSLESPREQYF
size: .
D: .
J: TRBJ2-7
V: TRBV7-9

DNA: TGTGCCAGCAGACAGGTTGGGAACACTGAAGCTTTCTTT
CDR3: CASRQVGNTEAFF
size: few
D: .
J: TRBJ1-1
V: TRBV21-1

DNA: TGTGCCAGTGATCGAACGGGGGACTCATCCTACGAGCAGTACTTC
CDR3: CASDRTGDSSYEQYF
size: few
D: .
J: TRBJ2-7
V: TRBV13

DNA: TGTGCCGGCCGGGACAACTCGAACACCGGGGAGCTGTTTTTT
CDR3: CAGRDNSNTGELFF
size: once
D: .
J: TRBJ2-2
V: TRBV7-6

DNA: TGCGCCAGCAGCCAAGAAGGAGGGGGATTGGGGGATGAGCAGTTCTTC
CDR3: CASSQEGGGLGDEQFF
size: .
D: .
J: TRBJ2-1
V: TRBV4-3

DNA: TGTGCCATCAAAGGGACTCAAGAGACCCAGTACTTC
CDR3: CAIKGTQETQYF
size: .
D: .
J: TRBJ2-5
V: TRBV10-3

DNA: TGTGCCAGCAGTACCCACGGGACCAATGAGCAGTTCTTC
CDR3: CASSTHGTNEQFF
size: .
D: .
J: TRBJ2-1
V: TRBV27

DNA: TGTGCCAGCACCCCGAGTACAGGTAGCAATGAGCAGTTCTTC
CDR3: CASTPSTGSNEQFF
size: few
D: .
J: TRBJ2-1
V: TRBV7-2

DNA: TGTGCCAGCAGCCCGCAGGGGGCCTACGAGCAGTACTTC
CDR3: CASSPQGAYEQYF
size: many
D: TRBD1
J: TRBJ2-7
V: TRBV12-3/TRBV12-4

DNA: TGCAGTGCTAGGAGGGCGGGTACAGATACGCAGTATTTT
CDR3: CSARRAGTDTQYF
size: once
D: .
J: TRBJ2-3
V: TRBV20-1